The present entry profiles one T cell receptor beta chain with its context. This clone's antigen is unknown. Base qualities are not provided; no much larger clone lies one nucleotide away. Patients with a history of autoimmune disease or receiving systemic immunosuppression were excluded from the trial. Peripheral blood for TCR sequencing was collected from all dose cohorts at baseline, on cycle 4 day 1, and on cycle 7 day 1. Samples were obtained from an open-label, multicenter, first-in-human phase I dose-escalation trial of ivuxolimab. Adults with locally advanced or metastatic melanoma, renal cell, hepatocellular, or head and neck squamous cell carcinoma were enrolled in the trial. CD4+ and CD8+ T cells were sorted separately from peripheral blood before TCR sequencing. These data originate in a study of OX40 agonist ivuxolimab in advanced cancers. At the level of the whole study: Ivuxolimab, which targeted the costimulatory receptor OX40 (CD134), was an agonistic, fully human IgG2 monoclonal antibody. Intravenous ivuxolimab was administered to patients every 2 weeks at six dose levels: 0.01, 0.1, 0.3, 1.5, 3 and 10 mg/kg. The dose-escalation cohort was 82.7% male with a mean age of around 62 years, ranging from roughly 20 to 80. The point of sequencing TCRbeta in the periphery was to test whether ivuxolimab changed TCR sequence diversity and drove clonal T-cell expansion. The monotherapy dose-escalation portion (N of about 57 patients) of the phase I ivuxolimab trial is reported in the paper. Among the roughly 52 dose-escalation patients, around 20 had hepatocellular carcinoma, around 15 melanoma, 9 renal cell carcinoma and 9 head and neck cancer. Three dose-escalation patients achieved partial responses, one with hepatocellular carcinoma and two with cutaneous melanoma. Patients were allowed to have had prior anti-PD-1, anti-PD-L1 or anti-CTLA-4 therapy, and approximately 40% of the dose-escalation patients had previously received checkpoint inhibitors.

For sequencing of the TCRbeta CDR3 region, genomic DNA was extracted from the sorted cells. TCRbeta CDR3 regions were sequenced using the immunoSEQ Assay. The immuneACCESS repertoire file appears here via TCRdb, limited to in-frame rearrangements. These files lack a portion of the clones; in checked studies, under half of the deficit traces to unresolved V genes, and the cause of the others is not known. The sample includes roughly 140,000 clones, with approximately 94% observed a single time. Around 0.31% of the sample is taken by the ten largest. What the authors observed across the whole study: The antigen specificity of the clonally expanded peripheral T cells was not determined. In the 0.1-3.0 mg/kg groups, partial responders were among the patients with the lowest normalized peripheral clonal expansion, particularly in CD8+ T cells. After ivuxolimab, CD8+ T cells had more expanded clones than CD4+ T cells on average. Low levels of normalized T-cell clonal expansion were also shown by some nonresponding patients. At doses from 0.1 to 3.0 mg/kg, clonal expansion was seen in both CD4+ and CD8+ blood T cells between baseline and week 6.

The sequence came from an adult with an advanced solid tumor such as melanoma, head and neck, liver or kidney cancer. The sample consisted of CD4+ or CD8+ T cells sorted from blood, taken in a trial of the OX40 agonist ivuxolimab.

The sequenced DNA: TGTGCCAGCAGCCGCCGGGACAGGGGCTCCTACGAGCAGTACTTC. Its protein reads: CASSRRDRGSYEQYF. The rearranged segments are TRBV6-5 and TRBJ2-7; 10 junctional bases match TRBD1. CDR1 and CDR2 are read off the germline V gene as MNHEY and SVGAGI. Germline trimming amounts to 6 bases on V and 0 bases on J, with 5 as the count of junction bases outside the gene matches. The CDR3 starts with the cysteine, ends with the phenylalanine, and has 15 residues. This entry keeps only the CDR3 DNA: 45 bases, framed from base 1.